This T cell receptor (beta chain) was identified during a study of vaccination and CD4 T cells after COVID-19. For the study at large: Post-COVID samples were collected a median about 94 days following diagnosis, spanning 35 to 161. Overlapping SARS-CoV-2, HCoV-NL63, HCoV-OC43 and HCoV-229E spike peptides stimulated the cells. Findings and limits, study-wide: Data came from relatively few convalescent patients and lacked early post-infection timepoints.

V lost 4 bases and J lost 0, with 10 bases in between. The CDR3 totals 14 residues. CDR1 is SGHRS and CDR2 is YFSETQ in the germline V gene. Treatment denoted: 10-day PBMC culture with coronavirus spike peptide pools or control peptides (ViraFEST assay). Negative selection yielded CD4+ T cells from day-10 cultures. This clonotype was recorded a few times. Antigen: not known. Sequencing of the DNA from cultured CD4+ T cells was carried out with the Oncomine TCR Beta short-read assay. TCRdb re-analysed the PCR reads in MiXCR, keeping a single row per CDR3 protein. This table holds 9,500 to 12,000 distinct CDR3 sequences, approximately 25% found once.

This TCR was recovered from a human donor who had recovered from COVID-19. The chain is built from TRBV5-1 and TRBJ2-5; D unclear. Specimen: CD4+ T cells from blood, cultured in vitro, collected after SARS-CoV-2 vaccination. Here the CDR3 reads CASSPSLDQETQYF. CDR3 bases: TGCGCCAGCAGCCCCTCCTTAGACCAAGAGACCCAGTACTTC.